This entry features one T cell receptor beta chain sequence. Antigen unknown. The data belong to a study of cytomegalovirus exposure and HLA in healthy donors. General study results and limits: In a later analysis, V- and J-gene trimming of beta chains associated with a DCLRE1C missense variant, replicated independently. Reports indicated that the classifier achieved high specificity and sensitivity in diagnosing cytomegalovirus status.

V was cut by 6 bases and J by 0 bases, with 14 bases left in between. This CDR3 region has 15 residues. Germline V gene lookup returns CDR1 MNHEY and CDR2 SVGAGI. Use of 60 Vbeta and 13 Jbeta primers characterized the PCR. As originally analysed: Among the unique TCR beta chains that a later analysis counted, 75 million to 85 million in all, approximately 12 million were shared. Clones were sequenced by immunoSEQ multiplex PCR, and TCRdb holds only the in-frame ones, with some missing. V and J calls and clone size are those listed in that table; D and trimming were worked out from the DNA. The repertoire holds around 150,000 clones, with 60% to 80% as singletons.

This chain connects TRBV6-5 to TRBJ2-5, with D maybe TRBD1 (5 bases). This receptor was obtained from a male donor in good health and CMV-seronegative. The material sequenced was PBMCs. CDR3: CASSRGWTNQETQYF. The CDR3 DNA reads TGTGCCAGCAGCCGAGGATGGACAAACCAAGAGACCCAGTACTTC.